Reported below is one TCR beta chain. Germline V gene lookup returns CDR1 SGHDN and CDR2 FVKESK. This CDR3 region has 16 residues. V was pared by 3 bases and J by 7 bases, with 13 bases of the junction left unmatched. The assay ran at deep level. Sequenced by immunoSEQ multiplex PCR; TCRdb stores in-frame clones only, minus some. The table includes 1.6 million or so clones, around 98.5% detected once. This sample was taken from a study of shared clonotypes between healthy human individuals. The clonotype originates from a man aged 30 to 45 in good health. The chain joins TRBV14 to TRBJ2-7; 9 nucleotides line up with TRBD1. Sequencing was done on a sample of naive CD4+ T cells sorted from blood. Subset in this sample: CD45RA+ positively selected. The DNA for the CDR3 is TGTGCCAGCAGCCACCGAACCGGGACAGGGTTAGGGGAGCAGTACTTC. It specifies CASSHRTGTGLGEQYF.